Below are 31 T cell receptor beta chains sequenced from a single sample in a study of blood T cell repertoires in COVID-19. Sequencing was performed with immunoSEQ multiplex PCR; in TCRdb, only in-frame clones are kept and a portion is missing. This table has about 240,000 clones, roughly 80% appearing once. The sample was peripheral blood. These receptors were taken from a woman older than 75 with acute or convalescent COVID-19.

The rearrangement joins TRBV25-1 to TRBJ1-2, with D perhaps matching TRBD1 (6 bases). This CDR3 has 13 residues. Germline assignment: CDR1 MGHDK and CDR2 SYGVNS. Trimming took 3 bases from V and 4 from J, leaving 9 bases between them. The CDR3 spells CASSDSGAYGYTF. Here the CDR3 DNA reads TGTGCCAGCAGTGACTCAGGGGCCTATGGCTACACCTTC.

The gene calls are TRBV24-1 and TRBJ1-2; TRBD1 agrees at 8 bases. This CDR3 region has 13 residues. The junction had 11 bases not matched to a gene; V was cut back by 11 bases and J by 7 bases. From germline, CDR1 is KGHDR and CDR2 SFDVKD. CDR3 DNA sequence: TGTGCCATCGGGACAGGAACTATTTCTGGCTACACCTTC. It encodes CAIGTGTISGYTF.

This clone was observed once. CDR3 region: CASTRGPGELFF. The CDR3, as DNA: TGTGCCAGTACGAGGGGGCCCGGGGAGCTGTTTTTT. The chain couples TRBV19 to TRBJ2-2, with 7 nucleotides matching TRBD1. The V and J ends lost 7 bases and 6 bases, in that order; junction bases with no gene match: 2. CDR3 length: 12 amino acids. From germline, CDR1 is LNHDA and CDR2 SQIVND (reference sequence).

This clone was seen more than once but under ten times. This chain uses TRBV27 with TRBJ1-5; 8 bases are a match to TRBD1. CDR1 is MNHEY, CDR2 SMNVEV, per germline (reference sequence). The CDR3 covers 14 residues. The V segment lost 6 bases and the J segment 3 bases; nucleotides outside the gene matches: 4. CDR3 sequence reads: CASRPGQVNQPQHF. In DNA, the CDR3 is TGTGCCAGCAGACCGGGACAGGTCAATCAGCCCCAGCATTTT.

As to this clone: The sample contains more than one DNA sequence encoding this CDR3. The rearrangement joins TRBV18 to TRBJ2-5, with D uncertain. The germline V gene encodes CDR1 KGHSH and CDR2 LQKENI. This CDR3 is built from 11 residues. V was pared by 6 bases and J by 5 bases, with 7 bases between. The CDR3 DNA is TGTGCCAGCTCCCCAGAGGAGACCCAGTACTTC. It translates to CASSPEETQYF.

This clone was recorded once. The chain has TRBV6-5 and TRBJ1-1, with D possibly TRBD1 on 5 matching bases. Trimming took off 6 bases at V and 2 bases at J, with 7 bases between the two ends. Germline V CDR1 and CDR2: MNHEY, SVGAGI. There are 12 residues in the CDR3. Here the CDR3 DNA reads TGTGCCAGCAGACAGGAAAACACTGAAGCTTTCTTT. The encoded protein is CASRQENTEAFF.

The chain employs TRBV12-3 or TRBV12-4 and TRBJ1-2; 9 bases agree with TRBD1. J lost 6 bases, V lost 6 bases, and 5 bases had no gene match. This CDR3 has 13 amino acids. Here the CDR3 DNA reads TGTGCCAGCAGAAGGACAGGGGACAATGGCTACACCTTC. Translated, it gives CASRRTGDNGYTF.

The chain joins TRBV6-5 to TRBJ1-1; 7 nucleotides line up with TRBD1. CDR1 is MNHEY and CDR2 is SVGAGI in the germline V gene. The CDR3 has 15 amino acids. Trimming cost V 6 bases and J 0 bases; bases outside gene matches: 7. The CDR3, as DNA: TGTGCCAGCAGCGCTGAGGGACAGATGAACACTGAAGCTTTCTTT. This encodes CASSAEGQMNTEAFF.

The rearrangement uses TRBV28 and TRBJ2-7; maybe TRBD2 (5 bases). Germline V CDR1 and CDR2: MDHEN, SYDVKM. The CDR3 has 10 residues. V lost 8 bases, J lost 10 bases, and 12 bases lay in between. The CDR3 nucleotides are TGTGCCAGCGAAGGAGGCTATCAGTACTTC. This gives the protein CASEGGYQYF.

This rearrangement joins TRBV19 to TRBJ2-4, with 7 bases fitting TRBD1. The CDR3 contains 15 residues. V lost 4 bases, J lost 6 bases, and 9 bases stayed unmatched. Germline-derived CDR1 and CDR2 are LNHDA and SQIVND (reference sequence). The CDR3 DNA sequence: TGTGCCAGTAGTACTAGAACTGGGACAGCAAACATTCAGTACTTC. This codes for CASSTRTGTANIQYF.

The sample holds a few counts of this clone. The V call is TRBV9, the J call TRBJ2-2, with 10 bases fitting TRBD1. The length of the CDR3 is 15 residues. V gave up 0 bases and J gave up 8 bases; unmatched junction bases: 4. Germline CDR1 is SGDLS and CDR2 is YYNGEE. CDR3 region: CASSVAGTGVGELFF. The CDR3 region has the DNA TGTGCCAGCAGCGTAGCTGGGACAGGGGTTGGGGAGCTGTTTTTT.

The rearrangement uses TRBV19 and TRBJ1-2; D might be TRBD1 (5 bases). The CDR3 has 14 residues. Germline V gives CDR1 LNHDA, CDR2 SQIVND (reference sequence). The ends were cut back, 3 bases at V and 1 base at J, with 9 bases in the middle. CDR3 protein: CASSIDSFNYGYTF. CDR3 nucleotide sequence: TGTGCCAGTAGTATTGACAGCTTTAACTATGGCTACACCTTC.

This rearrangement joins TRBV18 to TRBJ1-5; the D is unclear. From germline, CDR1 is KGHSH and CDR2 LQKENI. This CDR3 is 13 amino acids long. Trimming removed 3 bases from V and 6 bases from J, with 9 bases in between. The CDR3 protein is CASSPQGSQPQHF. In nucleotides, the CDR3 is TGTGCCAGCTCACCTCAAGGGAGTCAGCCCCAGCATTTT.

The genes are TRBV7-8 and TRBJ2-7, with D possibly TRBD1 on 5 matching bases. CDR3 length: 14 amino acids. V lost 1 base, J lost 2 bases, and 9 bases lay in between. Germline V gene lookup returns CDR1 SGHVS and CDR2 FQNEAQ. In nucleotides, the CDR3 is TGTGCCAGCAGCTTAGGGGTGACAGCCTACGAGCAGTACTTC. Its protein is CASSLGVTAYEQYF.

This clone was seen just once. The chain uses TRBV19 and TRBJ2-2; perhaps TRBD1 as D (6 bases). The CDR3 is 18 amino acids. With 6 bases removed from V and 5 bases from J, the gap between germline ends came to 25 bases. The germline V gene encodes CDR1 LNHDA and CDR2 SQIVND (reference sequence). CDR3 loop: CASRSGTLRDTTTGELFF. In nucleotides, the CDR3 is TGTGCCAGTAGGAGCGGTACCCTGAGGGACACTACTACCGGGGAGCTGTTTTTT.

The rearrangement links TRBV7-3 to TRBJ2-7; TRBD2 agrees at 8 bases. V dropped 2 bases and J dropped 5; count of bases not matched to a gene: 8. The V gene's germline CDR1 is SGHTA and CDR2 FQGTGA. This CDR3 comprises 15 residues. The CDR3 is CASSLYRGGFNEQYF. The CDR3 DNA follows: TGTGCCAGCAGCTTATACCGGGGGGGTTTTAACGAGCAGTACTTC.

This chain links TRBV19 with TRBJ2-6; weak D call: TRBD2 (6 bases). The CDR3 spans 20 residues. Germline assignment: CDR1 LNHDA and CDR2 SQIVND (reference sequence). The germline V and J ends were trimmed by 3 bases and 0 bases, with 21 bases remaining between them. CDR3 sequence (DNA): TGTGCCAGTAGTATGGGCCTTACGGGAGTGTACCGCTCTGGGGCCAACGTCCTGACTTTC. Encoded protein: CASSMGLTGVYRSGANVLTF.

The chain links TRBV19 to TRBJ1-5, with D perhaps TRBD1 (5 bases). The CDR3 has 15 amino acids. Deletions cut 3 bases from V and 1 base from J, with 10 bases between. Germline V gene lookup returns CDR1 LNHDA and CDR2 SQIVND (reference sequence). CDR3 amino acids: CASSMGLESNQPQHF. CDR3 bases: TGTGCCAGTAGTATGGGGCTCGAAAGCAATCAGCCCCAGCATTTT.

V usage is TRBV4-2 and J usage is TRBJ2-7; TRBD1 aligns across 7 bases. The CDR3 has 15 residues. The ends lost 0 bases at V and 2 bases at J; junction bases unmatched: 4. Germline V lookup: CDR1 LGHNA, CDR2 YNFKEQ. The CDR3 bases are TGTGCCAGCAGCCAAGACGGGACAGTAACCTACGAGCAGTACTTC. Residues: CASSQDGTVTYEQYF.

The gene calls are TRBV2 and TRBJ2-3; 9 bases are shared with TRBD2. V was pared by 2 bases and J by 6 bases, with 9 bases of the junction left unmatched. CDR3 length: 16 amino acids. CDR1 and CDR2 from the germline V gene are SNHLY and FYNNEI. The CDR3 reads CASSERSSGDLDTQYF. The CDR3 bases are TGTGCCAGCAGTGAAAGGTCTAGCGGGGACTTGGATACGCAGTATTTT.

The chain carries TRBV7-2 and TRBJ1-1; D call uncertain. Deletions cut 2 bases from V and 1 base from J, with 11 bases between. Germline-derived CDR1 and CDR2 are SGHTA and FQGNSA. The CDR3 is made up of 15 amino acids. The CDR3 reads CASSLTLGANTEAFF. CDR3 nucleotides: TGTGCCAGCAGCTTAACATTGGGCGCGAACACTGAAGCTTTCTTT.

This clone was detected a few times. CDR3 sequence reads: CASSLGTSGGANEQFF. In DNA, the CDR3 is TGTGCCAGCAGCTTAGGAACGAGCGGGGGGGCAAATGAGCAGTTCTTC. The V call is TRBV7-9, the J call TRBJ2-1, with 10 positions matching TRBD2. The CDR3 length is 16 residues. V trimming: 1 base; J trimming: 7 bases; junction bases outside the gene matches: 7. Germline V CDR1 and CDR2: SEHNR, FQNEAQ (reference sequence).

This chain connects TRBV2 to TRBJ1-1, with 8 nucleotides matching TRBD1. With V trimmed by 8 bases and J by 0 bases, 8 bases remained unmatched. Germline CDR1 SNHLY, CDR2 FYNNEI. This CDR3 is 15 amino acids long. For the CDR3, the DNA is TGTGCCAGCGACAGGGGACGTACCATGAACACTGAAGCTTTCTTT. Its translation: CASDRGRTMNTEAFF.

The CDR3 DNA is TGTGCCAGCAGCTTAGGTTTGGCGGGGGGTTCTGGAAACACCATATATTTT. Its translation is CASSLGLAGGSGNTIYF. The chain couples TRBV7-2 to TRBJ1-3; D may be TRBD1 (5 bases). Germline CDR1 reads SGHTA; CDR2 reads FQGNSA. V was shortened by 1 base and J by 1 base, with 14 bases between the two germline ends. CDR3 length equals 17 residues.

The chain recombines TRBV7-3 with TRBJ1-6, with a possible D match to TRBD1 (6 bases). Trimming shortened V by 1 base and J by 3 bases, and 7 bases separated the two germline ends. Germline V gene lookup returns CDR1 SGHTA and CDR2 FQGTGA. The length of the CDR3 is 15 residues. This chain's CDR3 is CASSLRTDYNSPLHF. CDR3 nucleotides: TGTGCCAGCAGCTTAAGGACAGACTATAATTCACCCCTCCACTTT.

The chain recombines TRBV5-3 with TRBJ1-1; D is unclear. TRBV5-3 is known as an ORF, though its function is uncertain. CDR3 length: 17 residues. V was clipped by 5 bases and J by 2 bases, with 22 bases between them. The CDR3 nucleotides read TGTGCCAGAAGTTGCGCTCCTAGTACCCCCCGAAACACTGAAGCTTTCTTT. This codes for CARSCAPSTPRNTEAFF.

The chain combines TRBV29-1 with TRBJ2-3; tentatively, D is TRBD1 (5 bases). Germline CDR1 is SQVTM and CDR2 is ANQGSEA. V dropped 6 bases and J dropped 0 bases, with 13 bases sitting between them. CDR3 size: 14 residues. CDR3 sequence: CSVGGQGSTDTQYF. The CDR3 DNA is TGCAGCGTAGGTGGGCAGGGAAGCACAGATACGCAGTATTTT.

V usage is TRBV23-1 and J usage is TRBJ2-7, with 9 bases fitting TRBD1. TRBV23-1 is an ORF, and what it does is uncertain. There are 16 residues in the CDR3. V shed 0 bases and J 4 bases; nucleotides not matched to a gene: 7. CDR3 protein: CASSQSSGTGMYEQYF. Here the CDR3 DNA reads TGCGCCAGCAGTCAATCGTCGGGGACAGGGATGTACGAGCAGTACTTC.

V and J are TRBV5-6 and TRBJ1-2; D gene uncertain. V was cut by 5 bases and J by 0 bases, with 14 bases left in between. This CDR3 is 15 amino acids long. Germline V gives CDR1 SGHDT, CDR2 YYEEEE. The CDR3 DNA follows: TGTGCCAGCAGGCTATACGGGTTAACTAACTATGGCTACACCTTC. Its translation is CASRLYGLTNYGYTF.

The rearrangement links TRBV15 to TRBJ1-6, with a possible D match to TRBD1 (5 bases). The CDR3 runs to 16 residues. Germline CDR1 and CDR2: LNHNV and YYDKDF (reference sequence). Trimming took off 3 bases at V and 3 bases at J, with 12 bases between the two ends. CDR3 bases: TGTGCCACCAGCAGGGGAGGGGCCGTCTATAATTCACCCCTCCACTTT. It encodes CATSRGGAVYNSPLHF.

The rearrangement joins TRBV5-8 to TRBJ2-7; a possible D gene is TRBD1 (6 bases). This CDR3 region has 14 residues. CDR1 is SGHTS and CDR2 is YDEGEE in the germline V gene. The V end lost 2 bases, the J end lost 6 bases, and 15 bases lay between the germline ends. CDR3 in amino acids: CASSFAGEISEQYF. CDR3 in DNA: TGTGCCAGCAGCTTTGCAGGGGAGATCAGCGAGCAGTACTTC.